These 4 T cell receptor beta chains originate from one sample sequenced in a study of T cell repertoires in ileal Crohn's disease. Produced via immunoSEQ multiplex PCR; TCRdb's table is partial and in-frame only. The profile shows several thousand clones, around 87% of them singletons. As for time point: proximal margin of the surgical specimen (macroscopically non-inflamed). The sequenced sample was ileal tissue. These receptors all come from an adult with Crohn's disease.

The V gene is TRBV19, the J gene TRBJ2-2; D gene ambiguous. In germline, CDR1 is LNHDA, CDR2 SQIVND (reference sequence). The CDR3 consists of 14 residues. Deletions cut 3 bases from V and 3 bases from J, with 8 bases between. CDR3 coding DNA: TGTGCCAGTAGTATTGAGGACGACACCGGGGAGCTGTTTTTT. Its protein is CASSIEDDTGELFF. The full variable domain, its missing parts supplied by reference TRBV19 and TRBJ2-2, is DGGITQSPKYLFRKEGQNVTLSCEQNLNHDAMYWYRQDPGQGLRLIYYSQIVNDFQKGDIAEGYSVSREKKESFPLTVTSAQKNPTAFYLCASSIEDDTGELFFGEGSRLTVL.

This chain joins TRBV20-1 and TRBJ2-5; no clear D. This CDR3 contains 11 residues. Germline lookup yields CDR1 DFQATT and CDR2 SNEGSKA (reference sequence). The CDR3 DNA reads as TGCAGCCGGCGGCTCGGGGAGACCCAGTACTTC. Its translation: CSRRLGETQYF.

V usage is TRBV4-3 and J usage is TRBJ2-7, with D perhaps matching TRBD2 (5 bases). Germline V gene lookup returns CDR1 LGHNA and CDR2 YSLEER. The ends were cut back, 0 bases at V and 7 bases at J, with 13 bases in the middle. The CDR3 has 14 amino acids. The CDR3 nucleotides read TGCGCCAGCAGCCAAGATGCGACTAATGAGGAGCAGTACTTC. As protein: CASSQDATNEEQYF.

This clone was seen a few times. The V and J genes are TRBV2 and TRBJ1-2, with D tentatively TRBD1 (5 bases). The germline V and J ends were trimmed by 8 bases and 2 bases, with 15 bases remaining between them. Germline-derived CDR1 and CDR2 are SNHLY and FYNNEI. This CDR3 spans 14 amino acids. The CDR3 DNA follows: TGTGCCAGCGGAAGACCGGGACGGAACTATGGCTACACCTTC. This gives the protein CASGRPGRNYGYTF.